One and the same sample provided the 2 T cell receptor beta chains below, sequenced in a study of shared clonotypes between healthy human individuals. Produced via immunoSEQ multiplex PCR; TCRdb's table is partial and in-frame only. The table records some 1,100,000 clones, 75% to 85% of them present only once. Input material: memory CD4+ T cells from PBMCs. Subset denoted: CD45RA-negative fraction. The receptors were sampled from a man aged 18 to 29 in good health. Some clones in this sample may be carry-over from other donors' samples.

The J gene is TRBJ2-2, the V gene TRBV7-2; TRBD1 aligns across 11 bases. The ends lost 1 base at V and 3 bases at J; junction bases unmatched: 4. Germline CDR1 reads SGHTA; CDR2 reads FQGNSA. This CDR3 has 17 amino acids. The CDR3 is CASSLVGTGGDTGELFF. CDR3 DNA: TGTGCCAGCAGCTTAGTGGGGACAGGGGGAGACACCGGGGAGCTGTTTTTT.

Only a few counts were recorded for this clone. Here the CDR3 DNA reads TGTGCCAGCTCACTCTACACAGATACGCAGTATTTT. Its translation: CASSLYTDTQYF. The chain employs TRBV18 and TRBJ2-3; no clear D. This CDR3 comprises 12 residues. Germline lookup yields CDR1 KGHSH and CDR2 LQKENI. Trimming removed 4 bases at V and 2 bases at J, with 4 bases between.